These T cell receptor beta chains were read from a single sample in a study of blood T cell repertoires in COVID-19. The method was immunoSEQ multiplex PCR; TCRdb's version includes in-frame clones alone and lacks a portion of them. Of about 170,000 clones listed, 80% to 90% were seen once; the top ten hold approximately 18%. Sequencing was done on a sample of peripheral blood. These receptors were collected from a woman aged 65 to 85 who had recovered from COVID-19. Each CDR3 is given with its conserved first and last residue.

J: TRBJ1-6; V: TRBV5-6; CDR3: CASSLAGTVNSPLHF
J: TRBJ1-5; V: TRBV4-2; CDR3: CASSQEGGVFQPQHF
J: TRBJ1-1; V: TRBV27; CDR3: CASSFYWNTEAFF
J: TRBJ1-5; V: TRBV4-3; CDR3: CASSQDLNGQPQHF
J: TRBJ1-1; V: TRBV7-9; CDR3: CASSSDRGNTEAFF
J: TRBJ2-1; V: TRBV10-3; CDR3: CAISAPQIYSGSSYNEQFF
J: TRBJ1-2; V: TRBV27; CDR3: CASSPSPGNYGYTF
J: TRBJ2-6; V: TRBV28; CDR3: CASSFWTASSGANVLTF
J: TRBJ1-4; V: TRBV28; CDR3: CASSLPGTDEKLFF
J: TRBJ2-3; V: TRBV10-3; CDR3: CAISYPDWLYF
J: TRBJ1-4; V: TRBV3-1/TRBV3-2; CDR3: CASSQAQVRRQSEKLFF
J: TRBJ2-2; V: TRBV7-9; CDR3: CASSLVGAGELFF
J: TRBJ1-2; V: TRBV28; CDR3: CASSLAPNGYTF
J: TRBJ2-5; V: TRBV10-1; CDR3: CASSEPKAGGPLSVETQYF
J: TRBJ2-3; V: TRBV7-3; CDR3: CASSSRGSGTDTQYF
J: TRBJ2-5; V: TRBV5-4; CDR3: CASSGRGGQETQYF
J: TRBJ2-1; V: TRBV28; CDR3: CASSPSTGYSYNEQFF
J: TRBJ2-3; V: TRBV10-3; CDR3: CAISPGTSGAGTDTQYF
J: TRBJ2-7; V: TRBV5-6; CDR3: CASSLSLNRYEQYF
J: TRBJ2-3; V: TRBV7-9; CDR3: CASSLARGQGGTDTQYF
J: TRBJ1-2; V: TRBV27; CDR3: CASSINRQGGYTF
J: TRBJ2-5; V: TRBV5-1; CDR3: CASSFGGAETQYF
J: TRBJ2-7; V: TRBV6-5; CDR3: CASSSPGGSYEQYF
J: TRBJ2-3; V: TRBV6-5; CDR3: CASREGIADTQYF
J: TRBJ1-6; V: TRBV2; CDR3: CASRKGDRVGPLHF
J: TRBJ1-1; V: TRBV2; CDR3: CASSERTGWTEAFF
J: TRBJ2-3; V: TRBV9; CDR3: CASRINSGGSSTDTQYF
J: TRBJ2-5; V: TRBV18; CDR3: CASSPRGGETQYF
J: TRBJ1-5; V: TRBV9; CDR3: CASSARGWGQPQHF
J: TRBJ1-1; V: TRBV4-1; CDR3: CASSQDRGRSEAFF
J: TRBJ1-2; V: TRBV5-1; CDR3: CASSLGPSRIVPGVGYTF
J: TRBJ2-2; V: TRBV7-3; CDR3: CASSPGGSGGNTGELFF
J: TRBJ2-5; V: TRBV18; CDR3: CASSLRGAKETQYF